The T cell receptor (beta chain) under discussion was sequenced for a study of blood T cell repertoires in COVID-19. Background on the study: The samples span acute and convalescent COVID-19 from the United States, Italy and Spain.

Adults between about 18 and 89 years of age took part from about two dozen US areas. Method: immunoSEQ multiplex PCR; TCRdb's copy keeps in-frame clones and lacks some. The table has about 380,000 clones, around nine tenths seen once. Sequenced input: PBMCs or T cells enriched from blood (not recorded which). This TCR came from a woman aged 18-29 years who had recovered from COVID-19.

Here the CDR3 DNA reads TGTGCTAGTGGCTACCCGGGACAGGGTAATGAAGCTTTCTTT. Its translation is CASGYPGQGNEAFF. The genes are TRBV12-5 and TRBJ1-1; 9 bases are a match to TRBD1. There are 14 residues in the CDR3. Germline V gene lookup returns CDR1 LGHNT and CDR2 FRNRAP. The V segment lost 6 bases and the J segment 7 bases; nucleotides outside the gene matches: 9.